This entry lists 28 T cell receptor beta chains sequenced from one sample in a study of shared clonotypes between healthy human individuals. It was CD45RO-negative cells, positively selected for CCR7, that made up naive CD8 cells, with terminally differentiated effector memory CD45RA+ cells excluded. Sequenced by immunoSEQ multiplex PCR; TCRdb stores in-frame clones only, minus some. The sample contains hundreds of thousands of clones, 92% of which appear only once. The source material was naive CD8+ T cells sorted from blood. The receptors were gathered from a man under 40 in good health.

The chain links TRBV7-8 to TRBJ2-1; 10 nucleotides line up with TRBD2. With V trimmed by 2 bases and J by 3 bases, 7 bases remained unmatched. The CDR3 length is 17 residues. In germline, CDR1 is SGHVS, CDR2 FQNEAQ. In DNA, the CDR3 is TGTGCCAGCAGCTTACCTCGTCTAGCGGGGGTCTACAATGAGCAGTTCTTC. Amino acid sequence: CASSLPRLAGVYNEQFF.

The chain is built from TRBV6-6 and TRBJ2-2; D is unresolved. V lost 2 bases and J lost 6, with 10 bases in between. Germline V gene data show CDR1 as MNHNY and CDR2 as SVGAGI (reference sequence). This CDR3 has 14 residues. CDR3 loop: CASSYPSTPGELFF. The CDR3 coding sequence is TGTGCCAGCAGTTACCCCTCTACACCCGGGGAGCTGTTTTTT.

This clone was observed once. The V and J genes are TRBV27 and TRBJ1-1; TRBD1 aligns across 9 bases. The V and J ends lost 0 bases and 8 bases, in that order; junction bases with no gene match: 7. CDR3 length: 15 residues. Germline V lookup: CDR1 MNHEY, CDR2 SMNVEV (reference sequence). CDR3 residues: CASSLSGTGMSEAFF. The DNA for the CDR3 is TGTGCCAGCAGTTTATCGGGGACAGGGATGTCGGAAGCTTTCTTT.

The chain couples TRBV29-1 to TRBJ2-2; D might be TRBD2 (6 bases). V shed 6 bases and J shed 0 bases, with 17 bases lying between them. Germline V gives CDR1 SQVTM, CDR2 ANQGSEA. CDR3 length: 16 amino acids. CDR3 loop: CSVRGLETTNTGELFF. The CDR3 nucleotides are TGCAGCGTGCGGGGCTTAGAAACAACGAACACCGGGGAGCTGTTTTTT.

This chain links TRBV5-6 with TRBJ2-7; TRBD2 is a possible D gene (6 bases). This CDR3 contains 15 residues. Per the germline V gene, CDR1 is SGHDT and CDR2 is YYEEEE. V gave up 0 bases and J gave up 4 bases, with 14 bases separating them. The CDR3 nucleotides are TGTGCCAGCAGCTTGGGTGGCGGGATTGGATACGAGCAGTACTTC. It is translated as CASSLGGGIGYEQYF.

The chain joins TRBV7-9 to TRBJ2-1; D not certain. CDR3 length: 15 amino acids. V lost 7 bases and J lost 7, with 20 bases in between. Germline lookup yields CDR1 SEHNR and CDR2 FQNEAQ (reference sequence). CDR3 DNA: TGTGCCAGCACCCCCGCGATGGAGTTTCGGAATGAGCAGTTCTTC. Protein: CASTPAMEFRNEQFF.

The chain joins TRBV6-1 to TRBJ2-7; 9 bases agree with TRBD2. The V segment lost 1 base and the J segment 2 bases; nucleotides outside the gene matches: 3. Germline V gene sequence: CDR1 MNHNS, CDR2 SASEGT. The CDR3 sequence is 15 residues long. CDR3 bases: TGTGCCAGCAGTGAAGTGGCTAGCGGGACCTACGAGCAGTACTTC. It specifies CASSEVASGTYEQYF.

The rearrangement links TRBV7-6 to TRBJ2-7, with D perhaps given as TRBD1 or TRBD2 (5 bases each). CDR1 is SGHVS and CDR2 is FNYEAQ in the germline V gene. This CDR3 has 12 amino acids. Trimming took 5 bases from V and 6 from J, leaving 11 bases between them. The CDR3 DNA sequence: TGTGCCAGCAGCCCACCTGGGGGCGAGCAGTACTTC. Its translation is CASSPPGGEQYF. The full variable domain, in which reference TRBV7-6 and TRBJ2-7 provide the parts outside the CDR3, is GAGVSQSPRYKVTKRGQDVALRCDPISGHVSLYWYRQALGQGPEFLTYFNYEAQQDKSGLPNDRFSAERPEGSISTLTIQRTEQRDSAMYRCASSPPGGEQYFGPGTRLTVT.

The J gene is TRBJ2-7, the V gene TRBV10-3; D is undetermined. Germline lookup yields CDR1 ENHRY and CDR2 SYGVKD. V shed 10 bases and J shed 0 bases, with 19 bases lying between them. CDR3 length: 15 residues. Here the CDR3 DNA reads TGTGCCACCCTACCTTTAGGCCTAAGCTCCTACGAGCAGTACTTC. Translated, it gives CATLPLGLSSYEQYF.

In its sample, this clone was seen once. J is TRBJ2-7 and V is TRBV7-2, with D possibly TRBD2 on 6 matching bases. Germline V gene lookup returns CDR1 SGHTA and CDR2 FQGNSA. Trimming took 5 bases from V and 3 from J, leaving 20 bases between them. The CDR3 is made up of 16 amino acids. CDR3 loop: CASSPVRGASGYEQYF. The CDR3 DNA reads TGTGCCAGCAGCCCGGTGCGGGGAGCAAGTGGCTACGAGCAGTACTTC.

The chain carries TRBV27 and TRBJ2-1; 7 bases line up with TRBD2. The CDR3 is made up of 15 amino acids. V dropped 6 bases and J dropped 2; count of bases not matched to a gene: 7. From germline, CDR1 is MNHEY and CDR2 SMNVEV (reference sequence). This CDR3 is CASRNSGNPYNEQFF. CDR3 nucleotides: TGTGCCAGCAGAAACAGCGGGAACCCCTACAATGAGCAGTTCTTC.

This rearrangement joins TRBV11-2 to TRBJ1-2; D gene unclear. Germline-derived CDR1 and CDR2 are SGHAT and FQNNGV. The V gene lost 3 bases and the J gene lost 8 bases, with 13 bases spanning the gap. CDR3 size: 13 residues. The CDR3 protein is CASSFGFKGGYTF. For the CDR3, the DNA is TGTGCCAGCAGCTTCGGCTTCAAAGGCGGCTACACCTTC.

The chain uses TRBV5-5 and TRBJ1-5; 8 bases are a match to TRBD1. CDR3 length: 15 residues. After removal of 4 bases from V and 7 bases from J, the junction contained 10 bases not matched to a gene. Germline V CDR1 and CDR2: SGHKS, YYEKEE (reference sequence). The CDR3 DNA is TGTGCCAGCAGCATAGGACAGGGAGTTGGACAGCCCCAGCATTTT. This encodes CASSIGQGVGQPQHF. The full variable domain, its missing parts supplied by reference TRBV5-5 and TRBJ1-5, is DAGVTQSPTHLIKTRGQQVTLRCSPISGHKSVSWYQQVLGQGPQFIFQYYEKEERGRGNFPDRFSARQFPNYSSELNVNALLLGDSALYLCASSIGQGVGQPQHFGDGTRLSIL.

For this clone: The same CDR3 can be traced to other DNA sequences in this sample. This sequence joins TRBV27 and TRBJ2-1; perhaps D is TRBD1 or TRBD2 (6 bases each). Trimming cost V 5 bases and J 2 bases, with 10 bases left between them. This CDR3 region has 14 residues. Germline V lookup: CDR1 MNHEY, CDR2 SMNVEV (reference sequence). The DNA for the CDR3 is TGTGCCAGCAGTAGGGGGGCTGCCTACAATGAGCAGTTCTTC. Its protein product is CASSRGAAYNEQFF.

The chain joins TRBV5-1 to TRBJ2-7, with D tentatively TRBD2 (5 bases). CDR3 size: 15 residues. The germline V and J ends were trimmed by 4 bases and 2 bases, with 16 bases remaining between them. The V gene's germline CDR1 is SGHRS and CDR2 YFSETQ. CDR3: CASSRTSRGAYEQYF. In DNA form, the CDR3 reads TGCGCCAGCAGCCGGACCAGTCGGGGTGCCTACGAGCAGTACTTC.

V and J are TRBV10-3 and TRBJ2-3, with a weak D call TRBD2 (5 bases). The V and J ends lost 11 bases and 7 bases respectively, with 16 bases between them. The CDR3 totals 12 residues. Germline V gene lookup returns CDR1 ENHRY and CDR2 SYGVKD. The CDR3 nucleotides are TGTGCCTCATTAGCAGGACTCAATACGCAGTATTTT. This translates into CASLAGLNTQYF.

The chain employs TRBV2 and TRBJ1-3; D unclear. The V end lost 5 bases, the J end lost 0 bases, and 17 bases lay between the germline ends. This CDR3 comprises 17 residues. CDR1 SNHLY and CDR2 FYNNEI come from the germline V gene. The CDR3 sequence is CASSPTLDGYSGNTIYF. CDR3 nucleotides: TGTGCCAGCAGTCCTACCTTAGACGGTTACTCTGGAAACACCATATATTTT.

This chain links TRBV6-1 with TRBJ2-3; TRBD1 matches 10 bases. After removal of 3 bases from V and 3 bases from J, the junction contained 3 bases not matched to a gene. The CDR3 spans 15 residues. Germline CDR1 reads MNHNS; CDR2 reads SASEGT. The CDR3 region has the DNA TGTGCCAGCAGTGACTGGACAGGGGGTACAGATACGCAGTATTTT. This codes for CASSDWTGGTDTQYF.

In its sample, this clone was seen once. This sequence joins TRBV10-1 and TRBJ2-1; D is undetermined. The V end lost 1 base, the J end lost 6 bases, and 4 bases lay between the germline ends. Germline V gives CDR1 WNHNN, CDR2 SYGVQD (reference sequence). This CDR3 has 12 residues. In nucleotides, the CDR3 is TGCGCCAGCAGTGAGTTTGGCAATGAGCAGTTCTTC. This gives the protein CASSEFGNEQFF.

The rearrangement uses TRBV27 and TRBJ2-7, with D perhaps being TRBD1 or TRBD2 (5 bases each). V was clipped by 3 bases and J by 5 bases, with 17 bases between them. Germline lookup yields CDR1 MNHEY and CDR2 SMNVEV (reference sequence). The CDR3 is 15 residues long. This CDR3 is CASSFGGGYWDEQYF. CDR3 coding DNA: TGTGCCAGCAGTTTCGGTGGGGGATACTGGGACGAGCAGTACTTC.

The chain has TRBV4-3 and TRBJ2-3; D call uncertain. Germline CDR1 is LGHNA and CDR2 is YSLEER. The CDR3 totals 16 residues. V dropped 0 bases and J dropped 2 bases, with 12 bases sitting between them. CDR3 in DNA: TGCGCCAGCAGCCAAGATTCGGCTACCTTCACAGATACGCAGTATTTT. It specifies CASSQDSATFTDTQYF.

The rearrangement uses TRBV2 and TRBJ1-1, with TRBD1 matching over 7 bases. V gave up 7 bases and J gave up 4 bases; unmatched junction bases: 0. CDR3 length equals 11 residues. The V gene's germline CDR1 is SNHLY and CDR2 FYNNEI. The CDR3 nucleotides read TGTGCCAGCAAGGGGGCCACTGAAGCTTTCTTT. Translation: CASKGATEAFF.

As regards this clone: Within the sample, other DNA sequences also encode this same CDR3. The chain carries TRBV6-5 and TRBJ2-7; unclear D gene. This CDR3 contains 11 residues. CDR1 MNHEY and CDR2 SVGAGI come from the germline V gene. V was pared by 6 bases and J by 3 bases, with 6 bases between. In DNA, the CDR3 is TGTGCCAGCAGCCTTGACTACGAGCAGTACTTC. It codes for CASSLDYEQYF.

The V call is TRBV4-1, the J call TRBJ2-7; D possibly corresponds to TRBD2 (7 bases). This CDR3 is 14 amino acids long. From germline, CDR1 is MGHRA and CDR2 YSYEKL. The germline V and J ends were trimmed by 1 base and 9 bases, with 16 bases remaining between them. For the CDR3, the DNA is TGCGCCAGCAGCCAAGCGGCGGGGGCGTGGGGGCAGTACTTC. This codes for CASSQAAGAWGQYF.

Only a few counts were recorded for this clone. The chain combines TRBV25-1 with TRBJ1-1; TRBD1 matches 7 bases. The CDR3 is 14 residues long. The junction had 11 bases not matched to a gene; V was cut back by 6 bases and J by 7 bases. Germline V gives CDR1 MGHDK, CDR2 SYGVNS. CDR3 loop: CASSAGTATLEAFF. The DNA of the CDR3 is TGTGCCAGCAGCGCCGGGACAGCGACTCTTGAAGCTTTCTTT. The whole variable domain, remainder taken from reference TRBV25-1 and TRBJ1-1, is EADIYQTPRYLVIGTGKKITLECSQTMGHDKMYWYQQDPGMELHLIHYSYGVNSTEKGDLSSESTVSRIRTEHFPLTLESARPSHTSQYLCASSAGTATLEAFFGQGTRLTVV.

The CDR3 sequence is CASSEDPGALPGYTF. As DNA, the CDR3 is TGTGCCAGCAGTGAAGACCCGGGGGCGCTCCCTGGCTACACCTTC. This chain links TRBV2 with TRBJ1-2; maybe TRBD1 (6 bases). The CDR3 runs 15 residues. V lost 1 base and J lost 7, with 16 bases in between. CDR1 SNHLY and CDR2 FYNNEI come from the germline V gene.

In nucleotides, the CDR3 is TGTGCCAGCAGTGATAGGTCTAGCGGTTCCTACGAGCAGTACTTC. This translates into CASSDRSSGSYEQYF. The V gene is TRBV6-1, the J gene TRBJ2-7, with 7 bases aligning to TRBD2. Per germline, CDR1 MNHNS and CDR2 SASEGT. V dropped 3 bases and J dropped 1; count of bases not matched to a gene: 6. The CDR3 has 15 residues.

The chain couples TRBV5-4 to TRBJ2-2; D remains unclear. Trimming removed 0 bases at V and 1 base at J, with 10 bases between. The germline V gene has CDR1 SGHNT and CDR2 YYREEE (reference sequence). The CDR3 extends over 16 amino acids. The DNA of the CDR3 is TGTGCCAGCAGCTTGGATGGGCTATTGAACACCGGGGAGCTGTTTTTT. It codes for CASSLDGLLNTGELFF.